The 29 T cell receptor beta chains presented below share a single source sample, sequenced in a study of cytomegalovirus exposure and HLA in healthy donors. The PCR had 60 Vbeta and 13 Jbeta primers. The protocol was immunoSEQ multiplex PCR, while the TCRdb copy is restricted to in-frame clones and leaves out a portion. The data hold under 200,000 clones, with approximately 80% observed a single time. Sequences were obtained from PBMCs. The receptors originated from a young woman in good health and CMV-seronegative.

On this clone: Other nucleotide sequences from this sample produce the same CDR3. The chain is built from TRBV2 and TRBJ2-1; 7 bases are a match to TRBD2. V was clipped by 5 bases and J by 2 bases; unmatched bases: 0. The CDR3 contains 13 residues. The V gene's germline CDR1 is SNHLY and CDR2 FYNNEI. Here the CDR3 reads CASSSGTYNEQFF. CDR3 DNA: TGTGCCAGCAGTAGCGGGACCTACAATGAGCAGTTCTTC.

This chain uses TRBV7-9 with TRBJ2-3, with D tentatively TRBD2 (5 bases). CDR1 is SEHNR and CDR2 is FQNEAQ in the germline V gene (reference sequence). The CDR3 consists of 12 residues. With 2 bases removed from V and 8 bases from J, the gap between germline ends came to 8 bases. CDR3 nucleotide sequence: TGTGCCAGCAGCTTACGGGGTTCTACGCAGTATTTT. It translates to CASSLRGSTQYF.

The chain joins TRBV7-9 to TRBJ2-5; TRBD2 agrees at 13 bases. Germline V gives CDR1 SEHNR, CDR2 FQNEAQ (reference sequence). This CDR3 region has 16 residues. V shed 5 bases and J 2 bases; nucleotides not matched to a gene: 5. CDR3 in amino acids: CASSRGTSGAQETQYF. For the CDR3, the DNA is TGTGCCAGCAGCCGGGGGACTAGCGGGGCTCAAGAGACCCAGTACTTC.

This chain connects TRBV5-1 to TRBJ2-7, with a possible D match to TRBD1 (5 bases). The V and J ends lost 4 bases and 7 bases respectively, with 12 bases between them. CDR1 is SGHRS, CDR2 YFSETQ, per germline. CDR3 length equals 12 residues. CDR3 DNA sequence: TGCGCCAGCAGCCGACAGCCTCAGGAGCAGTACTTC. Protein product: CASSRQPQEQYF. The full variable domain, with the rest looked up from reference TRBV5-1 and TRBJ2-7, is KAGVTQTPRYLIKTRGQQVTLSCSPISGHRSVSWYQQTPGQGLQFLFEYFSETQRNKGNFPGRFSGRQFSNSRSEMNVSTLELGDSALYLCASSRQPQEQYFGPGTRLTVT.

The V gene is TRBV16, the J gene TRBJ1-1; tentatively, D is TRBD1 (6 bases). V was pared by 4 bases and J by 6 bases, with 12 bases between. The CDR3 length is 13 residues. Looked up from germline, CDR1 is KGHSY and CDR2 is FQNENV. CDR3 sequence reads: CASSLGGGPEAFF. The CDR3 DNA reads TGTGCCAGCAGCCTTGGGGGGGGGCCTGAAGCTTTCTTT.

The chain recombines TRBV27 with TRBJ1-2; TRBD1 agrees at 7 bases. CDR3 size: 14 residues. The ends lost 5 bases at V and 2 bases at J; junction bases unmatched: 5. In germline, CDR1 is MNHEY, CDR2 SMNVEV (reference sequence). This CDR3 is CASSPLGGNYGYTF. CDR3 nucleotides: TGTGCCAGCAGTCCCCTAGGGGGCAACTATGGCTACACCTTC.

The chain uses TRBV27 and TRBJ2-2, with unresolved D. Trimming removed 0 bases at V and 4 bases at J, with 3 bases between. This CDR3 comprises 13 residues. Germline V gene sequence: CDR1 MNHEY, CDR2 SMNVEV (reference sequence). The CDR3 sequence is CASSLSATGELFF. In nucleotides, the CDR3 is TGTGCCAGCAGTTTATCAGCCACCGGGGAGCTGTTTTTT.

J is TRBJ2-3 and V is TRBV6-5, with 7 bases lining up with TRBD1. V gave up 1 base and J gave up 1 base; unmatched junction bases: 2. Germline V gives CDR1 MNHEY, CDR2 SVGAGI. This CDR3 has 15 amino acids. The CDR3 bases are TGTGCCAGCAGTTACTTTGGGACAGGCACAGATACGCAGTATTTT. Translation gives CASSYFGTGTDTQYF.

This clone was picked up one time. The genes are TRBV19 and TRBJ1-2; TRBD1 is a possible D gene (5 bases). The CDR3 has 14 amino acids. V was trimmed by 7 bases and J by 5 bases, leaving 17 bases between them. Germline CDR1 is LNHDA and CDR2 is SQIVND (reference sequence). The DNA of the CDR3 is TGTGCCAGTACGGGACTCGGAATCGGTTATGGCTACACCTTC. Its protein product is CASTGLGIGYGYTF.

The chain's CDR3 is CASSISTSGSNEQFF. The CDR3 nucleotides are TGTGCCAGTAGTATCTCGACTAGCGGGAGTAATGAGCAGTTCTTC. The chain links TRBV19 to TRBJ2-1; the match to TRBD2 covers 12 bases. Trimming took 3 bases from V and 7 from J; bases not matched to a gene: 4. Germline CDR1 and CDR2: LNHDA and SQIVND (reference sequence). This CDR3 has 15 amino acids.

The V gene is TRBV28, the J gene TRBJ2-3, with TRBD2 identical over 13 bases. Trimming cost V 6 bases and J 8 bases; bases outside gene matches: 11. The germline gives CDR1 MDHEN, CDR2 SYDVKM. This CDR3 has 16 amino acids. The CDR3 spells CASSLMGLAGQVTQYF. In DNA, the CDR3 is TGTGCCAGCAGCTTGATGGGACTAGCGGGACAAGTTACGCAGTATTTT.

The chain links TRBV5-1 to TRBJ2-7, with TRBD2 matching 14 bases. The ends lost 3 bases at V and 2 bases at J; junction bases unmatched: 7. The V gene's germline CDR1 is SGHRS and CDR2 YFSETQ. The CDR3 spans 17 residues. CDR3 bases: TGCGCCAGCAGCTACGGGACTAGCGGGAGTATCACCTACGAGCAGTACTTC. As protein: CASSYGTSGSITYEQYF.

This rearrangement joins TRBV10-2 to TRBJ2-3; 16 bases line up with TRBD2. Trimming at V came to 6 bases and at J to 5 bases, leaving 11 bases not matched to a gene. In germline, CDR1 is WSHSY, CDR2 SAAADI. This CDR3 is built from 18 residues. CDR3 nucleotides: TGCGCCAGCAGCGAACCGGGACTAGCGGGGGGGCGGGGAGATACGCAGTATTTT. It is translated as CASSEPGLAGGRGDTQYF.

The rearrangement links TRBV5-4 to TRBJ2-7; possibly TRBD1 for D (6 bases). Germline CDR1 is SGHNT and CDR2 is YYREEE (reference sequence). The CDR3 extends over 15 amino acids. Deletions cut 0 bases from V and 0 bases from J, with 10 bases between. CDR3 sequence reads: CASSLVGQNSYEQYF. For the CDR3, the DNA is TGTGCCAGCAGCTTGGTCGGACAGAACTCCTACGAGCAGTACTTC.

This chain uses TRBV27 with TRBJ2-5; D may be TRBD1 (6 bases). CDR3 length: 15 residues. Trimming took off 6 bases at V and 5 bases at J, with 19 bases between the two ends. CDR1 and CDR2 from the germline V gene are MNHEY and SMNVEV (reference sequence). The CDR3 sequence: CASSPWGPRPETQYF. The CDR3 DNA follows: TGTGCCAGCAGCCCTTGGGGGCCCAGGCCGGAGACCCAGTACTTC.

The CDR3 reads CSVATGTGNQPQHF. In DNA form, the CDR3 reads TGCAGCGTCGCAACTGGGACAGGAAATCAGCCCCAGCATTTT. V gene TRBV29-1 combines with J gene TRBJ1-5; 8 positions agree with TRBD1. The CDR3 is 14 residues long. Germline CDR1 SQVTM, CDR2 ANQGSEA. V lost 6 bases and J lost 4; bases outside the gene matches: 8.

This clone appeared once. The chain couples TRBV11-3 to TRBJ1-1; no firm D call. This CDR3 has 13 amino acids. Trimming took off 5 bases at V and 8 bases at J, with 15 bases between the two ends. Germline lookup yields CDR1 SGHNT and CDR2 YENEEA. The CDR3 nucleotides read TGTGCCAGCAGCCGTACCGGGGTTACCGAAGCTTTCTTT. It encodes CASSRTGVTEAFF.

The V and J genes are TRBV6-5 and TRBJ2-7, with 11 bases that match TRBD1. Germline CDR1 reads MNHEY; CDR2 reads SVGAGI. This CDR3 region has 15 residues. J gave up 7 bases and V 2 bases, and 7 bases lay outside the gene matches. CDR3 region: CASSYQGQGVREQYF. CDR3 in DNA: TGTGCCAGCAGTTACCAGGGACAGGGGGTGAGGGAGCAGTACTTC.

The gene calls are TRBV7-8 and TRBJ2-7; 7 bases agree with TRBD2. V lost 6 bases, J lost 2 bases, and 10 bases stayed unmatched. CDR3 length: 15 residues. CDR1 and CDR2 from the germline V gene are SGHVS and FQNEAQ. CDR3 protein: CASRKTPTSAYEQYF. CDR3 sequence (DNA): TGTGCCAGCAGAAAGACACCTACTAGCGCCTACGAGCAGTACTTC.

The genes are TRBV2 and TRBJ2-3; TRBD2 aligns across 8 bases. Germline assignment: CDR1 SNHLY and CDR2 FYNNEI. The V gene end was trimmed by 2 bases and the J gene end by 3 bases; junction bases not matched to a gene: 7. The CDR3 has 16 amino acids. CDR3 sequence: CASSEIGGGGTDTQYF. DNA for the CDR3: TGTGCCAGCAGTGAAATCGGGGGGGGAGGGACAGATACGCAGTATTTT. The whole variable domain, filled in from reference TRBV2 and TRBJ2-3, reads EPEVTQTPSHQVTQMGQEVILRCVPISNHLYFYWYRQILGQKVEFLVSFYNNEISEKSEIFDDQFSVERPDGSNFTLKIRSTKLEDSAMYFCASSEIGGGGTDTQYFGPGTRLTVL.

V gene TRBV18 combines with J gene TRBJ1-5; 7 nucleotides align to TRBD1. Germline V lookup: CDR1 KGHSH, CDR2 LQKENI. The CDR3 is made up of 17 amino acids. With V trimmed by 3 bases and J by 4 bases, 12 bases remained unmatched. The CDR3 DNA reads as TGTGCCAGCTCACCGACCGAGGGACAGCATCAAAATCAGCCCCAGCATTTT. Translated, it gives CASSPTEGQHQNQPQHF.

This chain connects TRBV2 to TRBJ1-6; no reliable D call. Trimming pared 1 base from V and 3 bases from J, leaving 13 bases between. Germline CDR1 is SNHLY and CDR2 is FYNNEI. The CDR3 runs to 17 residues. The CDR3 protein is CASSEVLREYYNSPLHF. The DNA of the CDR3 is TGTGCCAGCAGTGAAGTACTCCGGGAATACTATAATTCACCCCTCCACTTT.

The DNA of the CDR3 is TGTGCCAGCAGCCAAACAGGGATCTTCCTATTCTTC. Encoded protein: CASSQTGIFLFF. V and J are TRBV28 and TRBJ2-1; a weak D match, TRBD1 (6 bases). The CDR3 is made up of 12 amino acids. Germline V gene lookup returns CDR1 MDHEN and CDR2 SYDVKM. Deletions cut 6 bases from V and 16 bases from J, with 19 bases between.

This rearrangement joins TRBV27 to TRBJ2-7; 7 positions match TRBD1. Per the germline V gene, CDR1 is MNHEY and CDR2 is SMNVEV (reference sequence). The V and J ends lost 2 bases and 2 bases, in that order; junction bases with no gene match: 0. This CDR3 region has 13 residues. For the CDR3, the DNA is TGTGCCAGCAGTTTACAGGGGGCCTACGAGCAGTACTTC. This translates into CASSLQGAYEQYF.

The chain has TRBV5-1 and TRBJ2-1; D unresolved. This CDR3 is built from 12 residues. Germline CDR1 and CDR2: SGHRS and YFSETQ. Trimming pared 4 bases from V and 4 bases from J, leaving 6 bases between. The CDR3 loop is CASSQSYNEQFF. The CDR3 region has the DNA TGCGCCAGCAGCCAATCATACAATGAGCAGTTCTTC.

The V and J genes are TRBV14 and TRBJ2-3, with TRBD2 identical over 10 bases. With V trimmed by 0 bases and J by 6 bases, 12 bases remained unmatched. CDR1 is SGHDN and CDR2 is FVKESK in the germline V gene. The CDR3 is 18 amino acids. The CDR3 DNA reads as TGTGCCAGCAGCCAAGATGGTTACACTAGCGGGGCGACTGATACGCAGTATTTT. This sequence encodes CASSQDGYTSGATDTQYF. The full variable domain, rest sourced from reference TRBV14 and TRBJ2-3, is EAGVTQFPSHSVIEKGQTVTLRCDPISGHDNLYWYRRVMGKEIKFLLHFVKESKQDESGMPNNRFLAERTGGTYSTLKVQPAELEDSGVYFCASSQDGYTSGATDTQYFGPGTRLTVL.

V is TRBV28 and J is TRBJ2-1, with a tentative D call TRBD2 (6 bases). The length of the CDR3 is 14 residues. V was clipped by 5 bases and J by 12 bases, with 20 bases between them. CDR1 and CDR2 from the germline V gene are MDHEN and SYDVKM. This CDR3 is CASSPRWRRVGQFF. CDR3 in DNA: TGTGCCAGCAGTCCTCGCTGGAGGAGGGTAGGGCAGTTCTTC.

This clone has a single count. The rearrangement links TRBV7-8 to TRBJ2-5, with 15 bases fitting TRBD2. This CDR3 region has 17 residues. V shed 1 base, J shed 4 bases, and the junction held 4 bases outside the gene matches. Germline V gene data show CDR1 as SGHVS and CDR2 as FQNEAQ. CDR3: CASSLGTSGGASETQYF. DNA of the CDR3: TGTGCCAGCAGCTTAGGGACTAGCGGGGGGGCCTCAGAGACCCAGTACTTC.

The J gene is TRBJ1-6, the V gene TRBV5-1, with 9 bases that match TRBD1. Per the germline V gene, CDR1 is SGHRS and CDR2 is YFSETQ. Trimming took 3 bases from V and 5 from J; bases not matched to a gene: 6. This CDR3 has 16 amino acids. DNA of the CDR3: TGCGCCAGCAGCTGGGGACAGGGCCGGGATAATTCACCCCTCCACTTT. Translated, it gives CASSWGQGRDNSPLHF.